This T cell receptor (beta chain) emerged from a study of T cell repertoires in cytomegalovirus infection. MiXCR, run by TCRdb on the reads, gives a single entry per CDR3 protein. The sample shows 510,000 or so distinct CDR3 sequences, less than 30% of them seen only once. V dropped 6 bases and J dropped 7; count of bases not matched to a gene: 12. CDR3 size: 15 residues. The germline V gene has CDR1 SGHTA and CDR2 FQGNSA. This chain connects TRBV7-2 to TRBJ2-7, with 10 positions matching TRBD2. Sequencing was done on a sample of PBMCs. The clonotype was recovered from a human donor in good health (CMV status not recorded). Some clones in this sample may be carry-over from other donors' samples. Here the CDR3 DNA reads TGTGCCAGCAGGCCACGAGCGGGAGGGAAGCGAGAGCAGTACTTC. Translation gives CASRPRAGGKREQYF. Full variable domain (remainder filled in from reference TRBV7-2 and TRBJ2-7): GAGVSQSPSNKVTEKGKDVELRCDPISGHTALYWYRQSLGQGLEFLIYFQGNSAPDKSGLPSDRFSAERTGGSVSTLTIQRTQQEDSAVYLCASRPRAGGKREQYFGPGTRLTVT.